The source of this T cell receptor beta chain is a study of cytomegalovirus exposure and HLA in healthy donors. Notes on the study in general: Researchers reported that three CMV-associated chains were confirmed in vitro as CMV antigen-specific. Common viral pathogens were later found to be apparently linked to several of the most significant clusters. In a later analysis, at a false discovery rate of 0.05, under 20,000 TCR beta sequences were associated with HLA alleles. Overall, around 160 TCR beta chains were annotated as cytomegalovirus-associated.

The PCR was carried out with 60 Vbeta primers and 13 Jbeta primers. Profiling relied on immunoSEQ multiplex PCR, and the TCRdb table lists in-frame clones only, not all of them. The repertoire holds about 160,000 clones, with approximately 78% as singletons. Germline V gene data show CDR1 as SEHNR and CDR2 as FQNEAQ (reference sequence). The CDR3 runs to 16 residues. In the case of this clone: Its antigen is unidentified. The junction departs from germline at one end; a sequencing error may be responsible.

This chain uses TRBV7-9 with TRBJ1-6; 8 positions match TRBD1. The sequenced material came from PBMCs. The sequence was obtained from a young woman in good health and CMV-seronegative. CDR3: CSSSRQGQWPNSPLHF. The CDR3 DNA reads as TGTTCCAGCAGCCGACAGGGGCAATGGCCTAATTCACCCCTCCACTTT. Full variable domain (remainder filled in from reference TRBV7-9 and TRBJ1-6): DTGVSQNPRHKITKRGQNVTFRCDPISEHNRLYWYRQTLGQGPEFLTYFQNEAQLEKSRLLSDRFSAERPKGSFSTLEIQRTEQGDSAMYLCSSSRQGQWPNSPLHFGNGTRLTVT.